This section outlines one T cell receptor beta chain sequence together with its context. Its antigen is unknown. At the DNA level, this CDR3 is encoded by other sequences in the same sample as well. Trimming left V 4 bases short and J 8 bases short, with 6 bases between. The CDR3 is 10 amino acids. The germline gives CDR1 SQVTM, CDR2 ANQGSEA. Extraction of RNA preceded its reverse transcription into cDNA, which served as the sequencing template. The table came from immunoSEQ multiplex PCR; TCRdb's copy has only in-frame clones and leaves some out. The sample gives 160,000 or so clones, more than 45% of which show up once; less than 20% is in the top ten. This specimen belongs to a study of CD8+ T cells in alopecia areata. Study observations and caveats: Clonality was higher in lesional than normal scalp, especially in alopecia totalis/universalis.

The gene calls are TRBV29-1 and TRBJ2-1; D is unclear. The sample consisted of CD8+ T cells sorted from blood, taken at week 0. The receptor was isolated from a human donor with alopecia areata. The CDR3: CSVGGDEQFF. CDR3 DNA sequence: TGCAGCGTTGGTGGGGATGAGCAGTTCTTC.